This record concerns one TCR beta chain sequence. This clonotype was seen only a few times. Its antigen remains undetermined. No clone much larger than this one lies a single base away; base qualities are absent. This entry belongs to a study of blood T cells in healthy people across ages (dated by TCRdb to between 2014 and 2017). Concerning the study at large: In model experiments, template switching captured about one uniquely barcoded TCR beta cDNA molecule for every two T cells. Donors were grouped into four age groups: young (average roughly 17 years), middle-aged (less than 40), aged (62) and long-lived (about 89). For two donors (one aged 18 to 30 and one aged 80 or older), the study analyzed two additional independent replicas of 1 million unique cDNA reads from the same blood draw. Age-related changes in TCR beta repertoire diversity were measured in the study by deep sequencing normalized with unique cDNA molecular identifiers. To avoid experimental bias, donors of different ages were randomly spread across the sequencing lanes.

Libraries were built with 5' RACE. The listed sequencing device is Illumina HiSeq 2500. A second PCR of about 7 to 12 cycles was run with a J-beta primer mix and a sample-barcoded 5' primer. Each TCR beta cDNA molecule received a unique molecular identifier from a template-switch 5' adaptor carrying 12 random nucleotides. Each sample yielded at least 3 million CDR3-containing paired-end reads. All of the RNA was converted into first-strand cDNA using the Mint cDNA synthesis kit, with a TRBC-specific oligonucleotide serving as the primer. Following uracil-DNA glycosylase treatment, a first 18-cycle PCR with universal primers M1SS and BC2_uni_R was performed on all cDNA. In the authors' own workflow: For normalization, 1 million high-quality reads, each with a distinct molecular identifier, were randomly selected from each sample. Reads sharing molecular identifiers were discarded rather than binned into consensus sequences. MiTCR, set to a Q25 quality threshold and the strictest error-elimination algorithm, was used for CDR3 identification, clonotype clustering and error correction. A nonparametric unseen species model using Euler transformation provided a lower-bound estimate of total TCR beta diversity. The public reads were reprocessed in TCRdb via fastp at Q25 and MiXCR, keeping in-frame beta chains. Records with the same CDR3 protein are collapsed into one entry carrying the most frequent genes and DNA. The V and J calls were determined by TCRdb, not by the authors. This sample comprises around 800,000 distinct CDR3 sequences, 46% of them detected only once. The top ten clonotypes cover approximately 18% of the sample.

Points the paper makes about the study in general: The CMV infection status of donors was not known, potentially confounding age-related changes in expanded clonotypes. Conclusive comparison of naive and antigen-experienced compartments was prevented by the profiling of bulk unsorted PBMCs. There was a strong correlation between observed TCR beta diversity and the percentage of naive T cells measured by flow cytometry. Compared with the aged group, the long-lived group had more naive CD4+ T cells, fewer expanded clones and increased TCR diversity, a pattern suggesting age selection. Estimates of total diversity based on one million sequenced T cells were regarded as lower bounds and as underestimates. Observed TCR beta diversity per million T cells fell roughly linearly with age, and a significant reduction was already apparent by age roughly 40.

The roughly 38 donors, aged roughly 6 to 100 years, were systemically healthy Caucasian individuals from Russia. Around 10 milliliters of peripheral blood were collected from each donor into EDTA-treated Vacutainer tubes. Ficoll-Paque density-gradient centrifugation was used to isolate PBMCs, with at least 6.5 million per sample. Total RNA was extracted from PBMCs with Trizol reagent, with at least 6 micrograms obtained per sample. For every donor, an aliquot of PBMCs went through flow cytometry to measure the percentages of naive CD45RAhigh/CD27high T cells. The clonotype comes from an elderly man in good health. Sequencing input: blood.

The DNA is TGTGCCACCAGCAGAGTGCGGACAGAGGTTACAACTAATGAAAAACTGTTTTTT. Its product reads: CATSRVRTEVTTNEKLFF. The rearranged segments are TRBV15 and TRBJ1-4; the D segment could be TRBD1, given 6 matching bases. V is clipped by 1 base and J by 0 bases, and the sequence between their germline boundaries is 15 bases long. From a lookup of the germline V gene (reference sequence), CDR1 and CDR2 are LNHNV and YYDKDF. The CDR3 spans 18 residues, from the cysteine through the phenylalanine. Only the CDR3 DNA is retained, 54 bases long and in frame from the first base.